This T cell receptor (beta chain) was recovered during a study of technical replicates of blood from a few donors. The data were produced by immunoSEQ multiplex PCR, yet TCRdb's version contains in-frame clones alone and is incomplete. This sample has some 79,000 clones, with around 90% found just once. The CDR3 runs to 16 residues. Trimming removed 0 bases at V and 2 bases at J, with 14 bases between. CDR1 is SGDLS, CDR2 YYNGEE, per germline. Source material: T cells isolated from PBMCs. The V and J genes are TRBV9 and TRBJ1-1; D is uncertain. This TCR was recovered from a human donor in good health. Some clones in this sample may be carry-over from other donors' samples. The CDR3 DNA is TGTGCCAGCAGCGTAGCTTCCAGCGATCTCAACACTGAAGCTTTCTTT. Translated: CASSVASSDLNTEAFF.